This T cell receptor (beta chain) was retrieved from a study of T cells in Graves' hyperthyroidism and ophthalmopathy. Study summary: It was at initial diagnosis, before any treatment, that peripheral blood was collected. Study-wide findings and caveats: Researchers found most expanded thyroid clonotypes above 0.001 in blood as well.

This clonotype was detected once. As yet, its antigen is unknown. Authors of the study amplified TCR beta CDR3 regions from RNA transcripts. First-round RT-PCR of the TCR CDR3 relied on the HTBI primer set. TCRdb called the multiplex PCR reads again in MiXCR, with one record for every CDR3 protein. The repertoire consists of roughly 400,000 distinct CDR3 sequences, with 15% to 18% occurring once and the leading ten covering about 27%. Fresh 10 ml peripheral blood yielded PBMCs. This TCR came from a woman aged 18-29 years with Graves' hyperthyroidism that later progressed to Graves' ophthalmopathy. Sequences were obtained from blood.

The CDR3 nucleotides read TGCGCCAGCAGCTTGGACGAGGGGGTAGATACGCAGTATTTT. As protein: CASSLDEGVDTQYF. This chain links TRBV5-1 with TRBJ2-3; tentatively, D is TRBD1 (6 bases). This CDR3 comprises 14 residues. V gave up 0 bases and J gave up 5 bases, with 10 bases separating them. CDR1 and CDR2 from the germline V gene are SGHRS and YFSETQ. The full variable domain, its missing parts supplied by reference TRBV5-1 and TRBJ2-3, is KAGVTQTPRYLIKTRGQQVTLSCSPISGHRSVSWYQQTPGQGLQFLFEYFSETQRNKGNFPGRFSGRQFSNSRSEMNVSTLELGDSALYLCASSLDEGVDTQYFGPGTRLTVL.